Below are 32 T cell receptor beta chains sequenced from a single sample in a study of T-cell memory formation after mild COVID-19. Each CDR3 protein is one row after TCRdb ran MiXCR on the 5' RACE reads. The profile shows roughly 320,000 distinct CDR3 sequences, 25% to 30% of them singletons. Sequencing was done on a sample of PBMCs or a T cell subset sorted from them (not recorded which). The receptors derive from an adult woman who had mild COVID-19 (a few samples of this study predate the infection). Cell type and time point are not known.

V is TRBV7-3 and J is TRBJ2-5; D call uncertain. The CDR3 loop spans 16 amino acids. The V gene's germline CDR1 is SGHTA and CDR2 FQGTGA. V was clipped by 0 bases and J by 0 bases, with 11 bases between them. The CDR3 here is CASSLTVSRNQETQYF. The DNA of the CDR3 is TGTGCCAGCAGCTTAACGGTCTCCCGCAACCAAGAGACCCAGTACTTC.

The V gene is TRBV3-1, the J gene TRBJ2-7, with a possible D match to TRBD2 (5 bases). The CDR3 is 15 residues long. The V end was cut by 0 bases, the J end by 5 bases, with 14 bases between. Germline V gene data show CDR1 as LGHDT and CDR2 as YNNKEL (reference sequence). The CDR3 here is CASSQEGGGRHEQYF. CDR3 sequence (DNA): TGTGCCAGCAGCCAAGAAGGCGGAGGTCGTCACGAGCAGTACTTC.

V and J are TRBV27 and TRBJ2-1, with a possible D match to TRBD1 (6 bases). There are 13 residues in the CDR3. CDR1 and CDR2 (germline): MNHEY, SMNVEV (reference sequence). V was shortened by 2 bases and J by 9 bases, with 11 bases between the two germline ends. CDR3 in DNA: TGTGCCAGCAGTTTACGGACAGTCGGTGAGCAGTTCTTC. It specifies CASSLRTVGEQFF.

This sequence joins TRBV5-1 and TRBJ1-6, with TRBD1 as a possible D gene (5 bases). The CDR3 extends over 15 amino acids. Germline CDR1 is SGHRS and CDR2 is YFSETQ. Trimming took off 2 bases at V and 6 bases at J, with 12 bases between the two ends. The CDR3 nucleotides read TGCGCCAGCAGCTTCCGGGCAGGGTCTAATTCACCCCTCCACTTT. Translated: CASSFRAGSNSPLHF.

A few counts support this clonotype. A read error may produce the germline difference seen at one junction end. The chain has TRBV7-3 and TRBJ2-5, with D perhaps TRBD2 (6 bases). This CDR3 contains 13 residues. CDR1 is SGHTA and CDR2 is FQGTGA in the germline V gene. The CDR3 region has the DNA TGTGCCAGCAGCGTTTGGCCGGGAGAGGCCCAGTACTTC. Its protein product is CASSVWPGEAQYF.

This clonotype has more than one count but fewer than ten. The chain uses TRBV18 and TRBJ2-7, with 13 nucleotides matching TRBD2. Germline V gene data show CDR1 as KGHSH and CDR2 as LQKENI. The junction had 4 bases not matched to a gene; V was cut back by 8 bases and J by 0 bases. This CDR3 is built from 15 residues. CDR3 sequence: CASRLAGGNSYEQYF. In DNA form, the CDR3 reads TGTGCCAGCCGACTAGCGGGAGGAAACTCCTACGAGCAGTACTTC.

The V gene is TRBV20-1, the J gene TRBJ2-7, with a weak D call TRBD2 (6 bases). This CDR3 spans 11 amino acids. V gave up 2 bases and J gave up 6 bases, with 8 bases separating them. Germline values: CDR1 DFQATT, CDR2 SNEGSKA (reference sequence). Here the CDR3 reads CSARPGGEQYF. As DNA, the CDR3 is TGCAGTGCTAGACCCGGGGGCGAGCAGTACTTC.

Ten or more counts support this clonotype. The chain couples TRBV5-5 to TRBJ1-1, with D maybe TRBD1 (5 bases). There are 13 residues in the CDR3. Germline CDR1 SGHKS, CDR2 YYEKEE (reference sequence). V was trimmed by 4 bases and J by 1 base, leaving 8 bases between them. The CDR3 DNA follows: TGTGCCAGCAGCCCGACAGCGAACACTGAAGCTTTCTTT. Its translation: CASSPTANTEAFF.

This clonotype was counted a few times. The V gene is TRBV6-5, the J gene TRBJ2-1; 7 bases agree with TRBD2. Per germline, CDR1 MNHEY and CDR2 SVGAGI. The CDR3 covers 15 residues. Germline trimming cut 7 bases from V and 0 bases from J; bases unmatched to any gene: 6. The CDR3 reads CASTTGGSSYNEQFF. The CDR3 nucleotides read TGTGCCAGCACCACGGGCGGGAGCTCCTACAATGAGCAGTTCTTC.

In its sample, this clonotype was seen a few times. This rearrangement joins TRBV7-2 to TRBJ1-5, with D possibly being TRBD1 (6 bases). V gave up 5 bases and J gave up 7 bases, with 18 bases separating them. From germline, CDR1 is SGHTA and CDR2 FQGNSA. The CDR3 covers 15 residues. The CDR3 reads CASSRFTGSIQPQHF. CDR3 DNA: TGTGCCAGCAGCCGGTTTACAGGGTCCATCCAGCCCCAGCATTTT.

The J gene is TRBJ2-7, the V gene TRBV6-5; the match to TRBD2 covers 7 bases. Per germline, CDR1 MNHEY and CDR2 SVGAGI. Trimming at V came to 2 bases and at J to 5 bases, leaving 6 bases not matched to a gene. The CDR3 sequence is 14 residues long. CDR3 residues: CASSYTAGDHEQYF. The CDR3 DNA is TGTGCCAGCAGTTACACGGCGGGAGACCACGAGCAGTACTTC.

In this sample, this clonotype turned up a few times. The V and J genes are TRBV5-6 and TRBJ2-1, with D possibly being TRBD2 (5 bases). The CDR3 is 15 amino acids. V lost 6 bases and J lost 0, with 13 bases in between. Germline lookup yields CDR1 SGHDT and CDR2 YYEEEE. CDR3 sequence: CASTQLGSSYNEQFF. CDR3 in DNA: TGTGCCAGCACCCAATTGGGGAGCTCCTACAATGAGCAGTTCTTC.

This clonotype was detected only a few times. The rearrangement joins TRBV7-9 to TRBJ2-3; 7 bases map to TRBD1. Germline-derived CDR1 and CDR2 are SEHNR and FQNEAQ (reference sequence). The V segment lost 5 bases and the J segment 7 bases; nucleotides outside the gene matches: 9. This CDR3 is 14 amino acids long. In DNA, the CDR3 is TGTGCCAGCAGCGAATCGACAGGGTTGAATACGCAGTATTTT. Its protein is CASSESTGLNTQYF.

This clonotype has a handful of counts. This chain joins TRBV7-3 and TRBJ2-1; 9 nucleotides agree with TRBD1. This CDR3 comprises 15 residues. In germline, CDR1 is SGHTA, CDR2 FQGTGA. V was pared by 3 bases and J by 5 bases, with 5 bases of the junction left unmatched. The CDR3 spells CASSLDRGEHNEQFF. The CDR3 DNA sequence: TGTGCCAGCAGCTTGGACAGGGGAGAGCACAATGAGCAGTTCTTC.

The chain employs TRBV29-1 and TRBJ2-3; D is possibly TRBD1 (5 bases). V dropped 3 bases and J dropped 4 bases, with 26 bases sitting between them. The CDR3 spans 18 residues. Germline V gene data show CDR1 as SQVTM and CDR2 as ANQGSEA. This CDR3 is CSVESSIWGRATPDTQYF. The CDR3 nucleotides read TGCAGCGTTGAGTCGAGTATTTGGGGCAGGGCCACCCCAGATACGCAGTATTTT.

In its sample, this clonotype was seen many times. DNA of the CDR3: TGCGCCAGCAGCCAAGACAGGGCATCAAGGTGGGATGAGCAGTTCTTC. As protein: CASSQDRASRWDEQFF. The V gene is TRBV4-1, the J gene TRBJ2-1; D is possibly TRBD1 (5 bases). The ends were cut back, 0 bases at V and 8 bases at J, with 17 bases in the middle. The germline V gene encodes CDR1 MGHRA and CDR2 YSYEKL. CDR3 length: 16 residues.

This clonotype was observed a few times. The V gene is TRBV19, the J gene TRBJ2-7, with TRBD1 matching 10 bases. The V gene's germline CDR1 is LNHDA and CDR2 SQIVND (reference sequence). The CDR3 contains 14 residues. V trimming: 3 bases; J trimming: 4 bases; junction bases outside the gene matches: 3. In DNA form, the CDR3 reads TGTGCCAGTAGTATTCGGGACAGGGGTTACGAGCAGTACTTC. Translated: CASSIRDRGYEQYF. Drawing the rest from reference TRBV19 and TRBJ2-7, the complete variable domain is DGGITQSPKYLFRKEGQNVTLSCEQNLNHDAMYWYRQDPGQGLRLIYYSQIVNDFQKGDIAEGYSVSREKKESFPLTVTSAQKNPTAFYLCASSIRDRGYEQYFGPGTRLTVT.

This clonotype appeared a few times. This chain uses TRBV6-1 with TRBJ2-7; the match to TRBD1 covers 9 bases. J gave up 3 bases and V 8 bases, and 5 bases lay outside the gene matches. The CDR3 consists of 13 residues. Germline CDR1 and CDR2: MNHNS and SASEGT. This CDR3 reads CASGTGRVYEQYF. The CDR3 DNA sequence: TGTGCCAGCGGGACAGGGAGGGTCTACGAGCAGTACTTC.

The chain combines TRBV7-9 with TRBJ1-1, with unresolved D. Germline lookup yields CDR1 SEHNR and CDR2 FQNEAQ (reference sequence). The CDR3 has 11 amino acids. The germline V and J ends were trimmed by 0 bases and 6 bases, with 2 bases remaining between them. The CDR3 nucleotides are TGTGCCAGCAGCTTAGCTCCTGAAGCTTTCTTT. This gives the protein CASSLAPEAFF.

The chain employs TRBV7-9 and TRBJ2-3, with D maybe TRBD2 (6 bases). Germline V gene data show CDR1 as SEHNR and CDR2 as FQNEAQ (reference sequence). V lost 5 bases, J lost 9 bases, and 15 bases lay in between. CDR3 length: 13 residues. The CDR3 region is CASSPGQAGTQYF. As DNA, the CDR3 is TGTGCCAGCAGCCCAGGTCAGGCGGGGACGCAGTATTTT.

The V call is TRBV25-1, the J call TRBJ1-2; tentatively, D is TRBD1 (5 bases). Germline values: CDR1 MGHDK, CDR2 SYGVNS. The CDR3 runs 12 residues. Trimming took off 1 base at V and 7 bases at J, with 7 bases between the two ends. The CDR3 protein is CASSEFGGGYTF. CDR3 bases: TGTGCCAGCAGTGAATTTGGGGGTGGCTACACCTTC.

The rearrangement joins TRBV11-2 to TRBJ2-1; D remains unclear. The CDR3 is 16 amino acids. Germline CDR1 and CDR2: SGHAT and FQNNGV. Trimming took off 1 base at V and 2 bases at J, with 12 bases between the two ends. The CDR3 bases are TGTGCCAGCAGCTTAGGCTCGATTAGTGCCTACAATGAGCAGTTCTTC. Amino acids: CASSLGSISAYNEQFF.

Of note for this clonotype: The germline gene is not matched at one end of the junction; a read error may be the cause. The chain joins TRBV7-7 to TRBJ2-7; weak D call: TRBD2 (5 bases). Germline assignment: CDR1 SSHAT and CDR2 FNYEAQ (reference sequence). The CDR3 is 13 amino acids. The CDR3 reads CASSLARRYEQYF. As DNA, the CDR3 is TGTGCTAGCAGCTTAGCGAGGAGATACGAGCAGTACTTC.

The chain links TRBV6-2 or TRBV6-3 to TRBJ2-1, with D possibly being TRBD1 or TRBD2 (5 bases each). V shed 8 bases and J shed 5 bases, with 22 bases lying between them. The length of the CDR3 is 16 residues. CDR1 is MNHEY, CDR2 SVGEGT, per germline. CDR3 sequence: CASRKMIGTADNEQFF. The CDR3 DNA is TGTGCCAGCCGCAAGATGATTGGGACCGCGGACAATGAGCAGTTCTTC.

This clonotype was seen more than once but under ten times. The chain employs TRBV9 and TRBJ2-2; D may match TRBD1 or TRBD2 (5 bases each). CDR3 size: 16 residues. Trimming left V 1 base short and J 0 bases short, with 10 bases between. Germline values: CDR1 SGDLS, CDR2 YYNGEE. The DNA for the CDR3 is TGTGCCAGCAGCGTAAGGGGAGACCCGAACACCGGGGAGCTGTTTTTT. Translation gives CASSVRGDPNTGELFF.

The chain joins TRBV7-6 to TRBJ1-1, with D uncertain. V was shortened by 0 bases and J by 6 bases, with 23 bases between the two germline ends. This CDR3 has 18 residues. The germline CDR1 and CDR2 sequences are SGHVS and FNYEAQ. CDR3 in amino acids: CASSLAEPSPALNAEAFF. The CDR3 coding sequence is TGTGCCAGCAGCTTAGCAGAGCCCTCCCCAGCTCTTAACGCTGAAGCTTTCTTT.

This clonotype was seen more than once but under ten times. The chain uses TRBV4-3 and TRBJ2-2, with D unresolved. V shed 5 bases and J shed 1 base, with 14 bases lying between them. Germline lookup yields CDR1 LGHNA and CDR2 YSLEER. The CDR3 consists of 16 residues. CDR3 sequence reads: CASSVDRQKNTGELFF. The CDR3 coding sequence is TGCGCCAGCAGCGTCGACCGGCAGAAGAACACCGGGGAGCTGTTTTTT.

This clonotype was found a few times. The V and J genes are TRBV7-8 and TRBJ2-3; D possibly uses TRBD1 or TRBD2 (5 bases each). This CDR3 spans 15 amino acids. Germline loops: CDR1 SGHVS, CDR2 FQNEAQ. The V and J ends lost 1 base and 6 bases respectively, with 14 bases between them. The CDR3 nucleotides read TGTGCCAGCAGCTTAGTAGGGACGAAGATCGATACGCAGTATTTT. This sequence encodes CASSLVGTKIDTQYF. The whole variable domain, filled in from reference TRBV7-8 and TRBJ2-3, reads GAGVSQSPRYKVAKRGQDVALRCDPISGHVSLFWYQQALGQGPEFLTYFQNEAQLDKSGLPSDRFFAERPEGSVSTLKIQRTQQEDSAVYLCASSLVGTKIDTQYFGPGTRLTVL.

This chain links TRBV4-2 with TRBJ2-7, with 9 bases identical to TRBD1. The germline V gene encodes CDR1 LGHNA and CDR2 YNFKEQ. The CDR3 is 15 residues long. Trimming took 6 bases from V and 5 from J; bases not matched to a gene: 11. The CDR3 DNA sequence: TGTGCCAGCAGTGGGACGGGGGACAGGGCCAACGAGCAGTACTTC. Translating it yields CASSGTGDRANEQYF.

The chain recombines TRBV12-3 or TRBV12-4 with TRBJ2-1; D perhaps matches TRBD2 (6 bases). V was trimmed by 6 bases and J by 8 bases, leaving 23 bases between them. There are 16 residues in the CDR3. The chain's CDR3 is CASSRGLLASDDEQFF. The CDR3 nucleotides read TGTGCCAGCAGCCGTGGTTTACTAGCATCCGACGATGAGCAGTTCTTC.

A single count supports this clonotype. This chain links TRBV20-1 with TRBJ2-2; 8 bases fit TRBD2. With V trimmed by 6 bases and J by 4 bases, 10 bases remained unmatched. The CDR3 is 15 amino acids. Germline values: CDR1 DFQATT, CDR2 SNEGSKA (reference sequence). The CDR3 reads CSASFSGIGTGELFF. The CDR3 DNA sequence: TGCAGTGCGAGCTTTAGCGGGATCGGCACCGGGGAGCTGTTTTTT.

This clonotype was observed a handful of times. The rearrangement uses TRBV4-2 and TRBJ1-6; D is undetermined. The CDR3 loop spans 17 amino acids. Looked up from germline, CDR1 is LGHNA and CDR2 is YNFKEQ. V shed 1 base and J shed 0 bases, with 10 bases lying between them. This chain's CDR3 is CASSQAAGDSYNSPLHF. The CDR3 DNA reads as TGTGCCAGCAGCCAAGCCGCAGGTGACTCCTATAATTCACCCCTCCACTTT.